Following are 9 T cell receptor beta chains from one sample sequenced in a study of PD-1 blockade in classical Hodgkin lymphoma (dated by TCRdb to the early 2020s). Read against the paper, the sample's time point label means: cycle 4 day 1 (C4D1), after less than 7 weeks of nivolumab. Relapse after autologous stem cell transplantation had occurred in all trial patients, and cohorts A, B and C were distinguished by prior brentuximab vedotin exposure. The library was prepared using the immunoSEQ multiplex PCR assay. TCRdb took this table from immuneACCESS and kept in-frame rearrangements with V and J called. Such tables lack part of the clones; where checked against another copy, unresolved V genes explain under half of the gap, and the rest is unexplained. For this sample there are under 30,000 clones; around 84% appear just once. The ten largest clonotypes hold 6.2% of the sample. The input for sequencing was peripheral blood mononuclear cells (PBMCs), taken before the fourth cycle of nivolumab. These receptors were collected from a human donor with classical Hodgkin lymphoma.

This clone was detected once. V usage is TRBV4-3 and J usage is TRBJ1-6, with D perhaps matching TRBD1 (5 bases). With 0 bases removed from V and 16 bases from J, the gap between germline ends came to 13 bases. CDR3 length: 13 residues. CDR1 is LGHNA, CDR2 YSLEER, per germline. CDR3 nucleotide sequence: TGCGCCAGCAGCCAAGAGGGAACAGACAGTCTCCACTTT. Its translation: CASSQEGTDSLHF.

This chain connects TRBV7-9 to TRBJ2-1; 10 bases are a match to TRBD2. V gave up 3 bases and J gave up 8 bases; unmatched junction bases: 7. The CDR3 is 15 amino acids. Germline assignment: CDR1 SEHNR and CDR2 FQNEAQ (reference sequence). The CDR3 nucleotides read TGTGCCAGCAGCTTGAGCGGGGGGGAGGTGGATGAGCAGTTCTTC. It encodes CASSLSGGEVDEQFF. The variable domain in full, completed from reference TRBV7-9 and TRBJ2-1, reads DTGVSQNPRHKITKRGQNVTFRCDPISEHNRLYWYRQTLGQGPEFLTYFQNEAQLEKSRLLSDRFSAERPKGSFSTLEIQRTEQGDSAMYLCASSLSGGEVDEQFFGPGTRLTVL.

The chain is built from TRBV2 and TRBJ1-2, with D uncertain. The CDR3 extends over 16 amino acids. The ends were cut back, 3 bases at V and 1 base at J, with 15 bases in the middle. The germline CDR1 and CDR2 sequences are SNHLY and FYNNEI. The CDR3 coding sequence is TGTGCCAGCAGTGAGCTGACTGGGGAACATAACTATGGCTACACCTTC. Translating it yields CASSELTGEHNYGYTF.

The V gene is TRBV2, the J gene TRBJ1-2, with a weak D call TRBD1 (5 bases). This CDR3 spans 17 amino acids. Deletions cut 10 bases from V and 2 bases from J, with 26 bases between. Germline loops: CDR1 SNHLY, CDR2 FYNNEI. CDR3 DNA sequence: TGTGCCATCCCACCCAGACTCCTTGACAGAATAAACTATGGCTACACCTTC. It is translated as CAIPPRLLDRINYGYTF.

The V and J genes are TRBV5-1 and TRBJ2-7; 7 positions agree with TRBD1. The V and J ends lost 1 base and 4 bases, in that order; junction bases with no gene match: 2. The CDR3 totals 13 residues. Germline CDR1 reads SGHRS; CDR2 reads YFSETQ. The CDR3 DNA reads as TGCGCCAGCAGCTTGTTCAGGGGGTACGAGCAGTACTTC. This gives the protein CASSLFRGYEQYF. Full variable domain (rest looked up from reference TRBV5-1 and TRBJ2-7): KAGVTQTPRYLIKTRGQQVTLSCSPISGHRSVSWYQQTPGQGLQFLFEYFSETQRNKGNFPGRFSGRQFSNSRSEMNVSTLELGDSALYLCASSLFRGYEQYFGPGTRLTVT.

This clone came up once. The chain uses TRBV27 and TRBJ2-1; D is possibly TRBD1 (5 bases). The CDR3 consists of 15 residues. V was pared by 3 bases and J by 2 bases, with 11 bases between. Germline V gene data show CDR1 as MNHEY and CDR2 as SMNVEV (reference sequence). As DNA, the CDR3 is TGTGCCAGCAGTTTCCAGGGAAGCACCTACAATGAGCAGTTCTTC. Translating gives CASSFQGSTYNEQFF.

The chain links TRBV28 to TRBJ2-3, with 11 bases lining up with TRBD2. V dropped 3 bases and J dropped 4; count of bases not matched to a gene: 3. The length of the CDR3 is 15 residues. Looked up from germline, CDR1 is MDHEN and CDR2 is SYDVKM. The DNA of the CDR3 is TGTGCCAGCAGTTTTCTAGCGGGAGGAGCAGATACGCAGTATTTT. Residues: CASSFLAGGADTQYF.

The chain's CDR3 is CASSGQGVVTTEAFF. The CDR3 DNA reads TGCGCCAGCAGCGGCCAGGGGGTTGTGACCACTGAAGCTTTCTTT. The J gene is TRBJ1-1, the V gene TRBV5-1, with 7 bases aligning to TRBD1. The germline CDR1 and CDR2 sequences are SGHRS and YFSETQ. The CDR3 consists of 15 residues. The V and J ends lost 4 bases and 4 bases, in that order; junction bases with no gene match: 10.

The CDR3 DNA sequence: TGTGCCAGCAGCCTTCGGGTCCAAGAGACCCAGTACTTC. This gives the protein CASSLRVQETQYF. The chain uses TRBV11-2 and TRBJ2-5, with D hard to call. With 5 bases removed from V and 1 base from J, the gap between germline ends came to 8 bases. Germline V gene sequence: CDR1 SGHAT, CDR2 FQNNGV. The CDR3 spans 13 residues.